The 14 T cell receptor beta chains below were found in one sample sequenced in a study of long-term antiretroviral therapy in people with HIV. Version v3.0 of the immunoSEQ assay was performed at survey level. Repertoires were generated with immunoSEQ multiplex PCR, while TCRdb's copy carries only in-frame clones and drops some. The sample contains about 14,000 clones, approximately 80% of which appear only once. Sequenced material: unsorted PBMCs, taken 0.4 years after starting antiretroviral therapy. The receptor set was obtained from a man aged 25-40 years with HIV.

The chain's CDR3 is CASNVPGGHQPQHF. Written as DNA, the CDR3 is TGTGCCAGTAATGTACCGGGGGGTCATCAGCCCCAGCATTTT. V gene TRBV19 combines with J gene TRBJ1-5; tentatively, D is TRBD1 (5 bases). From germline, CDR1 is LNHDA and CDR2 SQIVND (reference sequence). This CDR3 contains 14 residues. With 7 bases removed from V and 5 bases from J, the gap between germline ends came to 15 bases. Full variable domain (outside the CDR3, taken from reference TRBV19 and TRBJ1-5): DGGITQSPKYLFRKEGQNVTLSCEQNLNHDAMYWYRQDPGQGLRLIYYSQIVNDFQKGDIAEGYSVSREKKESFPLTVTSAQKNPTAFYLCASNVPGGHQPQHFGDGTRLSIL.

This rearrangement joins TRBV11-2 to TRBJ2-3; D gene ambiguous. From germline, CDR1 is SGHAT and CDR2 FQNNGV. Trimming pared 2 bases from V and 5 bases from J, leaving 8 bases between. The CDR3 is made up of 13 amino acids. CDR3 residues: CASSLYSGDTQYF. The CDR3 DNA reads TGTGCCAGCAGCTTATACTCCGGAGATACGCAGTATTTT.

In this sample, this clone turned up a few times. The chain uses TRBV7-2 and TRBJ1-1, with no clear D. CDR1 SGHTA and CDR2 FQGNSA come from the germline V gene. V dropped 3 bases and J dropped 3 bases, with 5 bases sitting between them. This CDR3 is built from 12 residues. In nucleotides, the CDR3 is TGTGCCAGCAGCTTTTCGGACACTGAAGCTTTCTTT. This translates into CASSFSDTEAFF. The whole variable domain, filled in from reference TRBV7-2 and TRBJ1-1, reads GAGVSQSPSNKVTEKGKDVELRCDPISGHTALYWYRQSLGQGLEFLIYFQGNSAPDKSGLPSDRFSAERTGGSVSTLTIQRTQQEDSAVYLCASSFSDTEAFFGQGTRLTVV.

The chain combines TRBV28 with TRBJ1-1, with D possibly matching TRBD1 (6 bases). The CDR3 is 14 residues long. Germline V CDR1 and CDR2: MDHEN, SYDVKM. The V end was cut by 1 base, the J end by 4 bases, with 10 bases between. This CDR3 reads CASSLSGEVTEAFF. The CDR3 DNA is TGTGCCAGCAGTTTATCAGGGGAAGTCACTGAAGCTTTCTTT.

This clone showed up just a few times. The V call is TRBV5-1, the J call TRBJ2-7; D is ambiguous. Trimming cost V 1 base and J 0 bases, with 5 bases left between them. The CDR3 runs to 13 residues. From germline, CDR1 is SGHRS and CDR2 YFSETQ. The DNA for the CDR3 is TGCGCCAGCAGCTTGATCAGCTCCTACGAGCAGTACTTC. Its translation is CASSLISSYEQYF.

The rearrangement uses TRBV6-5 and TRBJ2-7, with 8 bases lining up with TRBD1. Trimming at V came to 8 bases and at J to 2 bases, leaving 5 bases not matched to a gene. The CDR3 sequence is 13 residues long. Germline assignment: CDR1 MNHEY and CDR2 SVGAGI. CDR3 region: CASDTGGTYEQYF. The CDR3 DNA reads TGTGCCAGCGATACAGGGGGTACCTACGAGCAGTACTTC.

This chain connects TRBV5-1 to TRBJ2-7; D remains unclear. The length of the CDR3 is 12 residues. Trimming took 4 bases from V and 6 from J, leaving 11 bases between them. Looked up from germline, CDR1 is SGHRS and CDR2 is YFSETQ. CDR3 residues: CASSETLGEQYF. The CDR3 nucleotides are TGCGCCAGCAGCGAGACTCTTGGCGAGCAGTACTTC.

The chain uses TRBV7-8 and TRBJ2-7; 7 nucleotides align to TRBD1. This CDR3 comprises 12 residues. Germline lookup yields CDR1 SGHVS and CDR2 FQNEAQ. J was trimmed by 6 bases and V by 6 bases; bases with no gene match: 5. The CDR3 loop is CASRQGNGEQYF. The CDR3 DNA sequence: TGTGCCAGCAGACAGGGGAACGGCGAGCAGTACTTC.

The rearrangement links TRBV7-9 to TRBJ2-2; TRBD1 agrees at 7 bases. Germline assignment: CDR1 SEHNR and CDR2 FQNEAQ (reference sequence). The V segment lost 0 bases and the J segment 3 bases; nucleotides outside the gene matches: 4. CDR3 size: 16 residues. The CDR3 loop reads CASSLAPTGYTGELFF. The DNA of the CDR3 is TGTGCCAGCAGCTTAGCGCCGACAGGGTACACCGGGGAGCTGTTTTTT.

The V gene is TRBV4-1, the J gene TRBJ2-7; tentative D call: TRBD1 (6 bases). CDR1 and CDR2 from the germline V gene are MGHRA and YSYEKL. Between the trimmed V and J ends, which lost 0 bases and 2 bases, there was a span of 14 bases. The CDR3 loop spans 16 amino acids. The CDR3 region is CASSQELYRVPYEQYF. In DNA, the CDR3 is TGCGCCAGCAGCCAAGAATTATACAGGGTTCCCTACGAGCAGTACTTC.

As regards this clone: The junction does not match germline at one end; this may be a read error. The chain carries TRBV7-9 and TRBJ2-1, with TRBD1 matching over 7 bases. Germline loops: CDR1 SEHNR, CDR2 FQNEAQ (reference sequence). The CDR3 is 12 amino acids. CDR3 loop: CASSLEGQEQFF. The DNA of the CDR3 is TGTGCCAGCAGTTTAGAGGGACAGGAGCAGTTCTTC.

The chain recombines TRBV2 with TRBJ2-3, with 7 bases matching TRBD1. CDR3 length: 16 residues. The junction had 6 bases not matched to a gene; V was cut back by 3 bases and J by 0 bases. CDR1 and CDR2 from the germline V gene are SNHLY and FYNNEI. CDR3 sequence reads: CASSDGTVSSTDTQYF. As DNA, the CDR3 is TGTGCCAGCAGTGACGGGACAGTGTCTAGCACAGATACGCAGTATTTT.

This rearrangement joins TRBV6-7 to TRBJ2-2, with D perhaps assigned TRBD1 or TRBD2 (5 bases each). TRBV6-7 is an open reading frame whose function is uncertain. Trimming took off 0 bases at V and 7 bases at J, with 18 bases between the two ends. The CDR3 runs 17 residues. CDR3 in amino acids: CASSYSKRGSEIGELFF. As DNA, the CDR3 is TGTGCCAGCAGTTACTCGAAGAGGGGAAGTGAAATCGGGGAGCTGTTTTTT.

CDR3 region: CASSYSRDPSQYEQYF. Here the CDR3 DNA reads TGTGCCAGCAGTTACTCGAGGGACCCCTCTCAGTACGAGCAGTACTTC. The chain is built from TRBV6-6 and TRBJ2-7, with D possibly being TRBD1 or TRBD2 (5 bases each). The germline gives CDR1 MNHNY, CDR2 SVGAGI (reference sequence). V was pared by 0 bases and J by 4 bases, with 16 bases between. The CDR3 covers 16 residues.